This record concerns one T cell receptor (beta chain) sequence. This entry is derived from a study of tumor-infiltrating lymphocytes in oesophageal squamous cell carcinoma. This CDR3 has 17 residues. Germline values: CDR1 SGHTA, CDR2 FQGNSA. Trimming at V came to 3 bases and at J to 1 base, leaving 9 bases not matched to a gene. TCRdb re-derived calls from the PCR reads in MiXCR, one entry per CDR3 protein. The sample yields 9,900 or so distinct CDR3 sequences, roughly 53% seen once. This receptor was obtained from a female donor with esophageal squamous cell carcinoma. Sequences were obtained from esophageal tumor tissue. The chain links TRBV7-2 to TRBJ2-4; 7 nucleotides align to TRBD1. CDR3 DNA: TGTGCCAGCAGCTTGCCCCCGGGACAGTTGGCCAAAAACATTCAGTACTTC. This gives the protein CASSLPPGQLAKNIQYF.